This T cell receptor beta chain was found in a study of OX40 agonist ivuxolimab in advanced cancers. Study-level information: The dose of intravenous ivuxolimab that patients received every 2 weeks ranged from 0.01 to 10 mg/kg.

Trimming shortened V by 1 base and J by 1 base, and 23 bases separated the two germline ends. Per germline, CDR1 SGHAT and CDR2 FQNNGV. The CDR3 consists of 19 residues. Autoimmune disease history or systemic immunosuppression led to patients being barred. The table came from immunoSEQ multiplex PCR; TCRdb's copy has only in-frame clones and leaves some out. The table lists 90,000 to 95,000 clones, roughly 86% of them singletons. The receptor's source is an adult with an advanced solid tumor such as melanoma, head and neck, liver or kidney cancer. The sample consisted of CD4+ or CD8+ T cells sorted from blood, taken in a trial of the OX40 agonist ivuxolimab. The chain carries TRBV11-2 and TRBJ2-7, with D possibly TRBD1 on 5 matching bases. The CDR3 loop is CASSLVPTLSTVGSYEQYF. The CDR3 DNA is TGTGCCAGCAGCTTAGTCCCCACCCTCTCGACAGTGGGATCCTACGAGCAGTACTTC.